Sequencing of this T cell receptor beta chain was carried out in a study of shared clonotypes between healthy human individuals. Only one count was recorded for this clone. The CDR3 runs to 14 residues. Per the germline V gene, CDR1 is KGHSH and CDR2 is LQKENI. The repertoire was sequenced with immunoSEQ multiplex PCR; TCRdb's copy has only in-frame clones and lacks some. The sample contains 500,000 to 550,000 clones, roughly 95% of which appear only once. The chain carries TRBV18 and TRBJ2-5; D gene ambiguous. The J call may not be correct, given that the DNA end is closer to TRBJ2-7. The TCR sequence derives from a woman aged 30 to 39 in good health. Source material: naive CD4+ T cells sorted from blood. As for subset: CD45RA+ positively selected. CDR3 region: CASSPRATDYEQYF. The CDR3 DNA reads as TGTGCCAGCTCACCACGAGCGACGGACTACGAGCAGTACTTC.